The 20 T cell receptor delta chains listed next were all sequenced from one sample in a study of gamma-delta T cells after stem cell transplantation. TCRdb reanalysed the RT-PCR reads via CATT. Here the sample spans about 3,200 delta-chain clones, 21% being singletons. Sample: gamma-delta T cells. The receptors shown here come from a human donor. It is not recorded whose cells these are; they may come from a transplant donor.

Details on this clone: TCRdb shows a much larger clone's protein in place of this DNA's translation, and the two differ at residue 8, likely through a read error; the protein shown is translated from the DNA. The V gene is TRDV2, the J gene TRDJ1; D is ambiguous. CDR1 is GEAIGNYY, CDR2 EKD, per germline. This CDR3 is 16 amino acids long. Trimming pared 0 bases from V and 2 bases from J, leaving 15 bases between. CDR3 in DNA: TGTGCCTGTGACACCCTTGGGAGATATGATACCGATAAACTCATCTTT. Protein sequence: CACDTLGRYDTDKLIF.

Within the sample, this clone is large (0.1 to 1%). This chain uses TRDV2 with TRDJ1, with 12 bases identical to TRDD3. V lost 3 bases to trimming and J lost 1 base; unmatched junction nucleotides: 14. This CDR3 has 19 amino acids. The germline gives CDR1 GEAIGNYY, CDR2 EKD. The CDR3 coding sequence is TGTGCCTGTGACGCCGTGCTGGGGGATACGCGATTTAGCACCGATAAACTCATCTTT. Protein product: CACDAVLGDTRFSTDKLIF.

The chain is built from TRDV2 and TRDJ1, with D possibly TRDD3 on 6 matching bases. Trimming left V 5 bases short and J 4 bases short, with 19 bases between. This CDR3 region has 15 residues. The V gene's germline CDR1 is GEAIGNYY and CDR2 EKD. CDR3 in DNA: TGTGCCTGTGTACCGATGGGGGGTTTCCGCGATAAACTCATCTTT. Translated: CACVPMGGFRDKLIF.

This clone was picked up a small number of times. A far more abundant clone sits one base away, making this likely a read error. Other DNA variants within this sample encode the same CDR3. The chain employs TRDV2 and TRDJ1; 8 bases are a match to TRDD3. V was pared by 7 bases and J by 2 bases, with 20 bases of the junction left unmatched. The CDR3 covers 18 residues. In germline, CDR1 is GEAIGNYY, CDR2 EKD. As DNA, the CDR3 is TGTGCCTGCGAACTACTGGGGGTCGACCGCTCGTTTACCGATAAACTCATCTTT. Amino acid sequence: CACELLGVDRSFTDKLIF.

This clone was counted ten times or more. The rearrangement uses TRDV2 and TRDJ1; 10 bases line up with TRDD3. After removal of 3 bases from V and 0 bases from J, the junction contained 6 bases not matched to a gene. Looked up from germline, CDR1 is GEAIGNYY and CDR2 is EKD. The CDR3 extends over 16 amino acids. CDR3 sequence reads: CACDPLGDTHTDKLIF. CDR3 nucleotides: TGTGCCTGTGACCCGTTGGGGGATACCCACACCGATAAACTCATCTTT.

This clone was counted only a few times. A far larger clone lies a single base away; this is likely a read error. The same CDR3 can be traced to other DNA sequences in this sample. The chain employs TRDV1 and TRDJ1; perhaps TRDD3 as D (6 bases). V gave up 0 bases and J gave up 2 bases, with 25 bases separating them. The CDR3 contains 20 residues. Germline V CDR1 and CDR2: TSWWSYY, QGS. CDR3 in DNA: TGTGCTCTTGGGGAACTGGAGTTCCCCCTTGCGGGGGACTATACCGATAAACTCATCTTT. It yields the protein CALGELEFPLAGDYTDKLIF.

This clone is judged medium-sized (0.01 to 0.1%). The rearrangement links TRDV1 to TRDJ1; D ambiguous. Trimming shortened V by 3 bases and J by 0 bases, and 17 bases separated the two germline ends. CDR1 is TSWWSYY and CDR2 is QGS in the germline V gene. This CDR3 region has 17 residues. The CDR3 loop is CALGDPAHLGNTDKLIF. Here the CDR3 DNA reads TGTGCTCTTGGGGATCCCGCCCACTTGGGAAACACCGATAAACTCATCTTT.

With regard to this clone: The DNA is left out, because the CDR3 cannot be placed on it with certainty; the CDR3 is given as TCRdb lists it. The chain joins TRAV29/DV5 to TRDJ1; the table assigns TRDD3, which was not confirmed against the DNA. Inclusive of both ends, the CDR3 amounts to 28 amino acids. Looked up from germline, CDR1 is NSMFDY and CDR2 is ISSIKDK. CDR3 in amino acids: CSVLLCSKPFLPTGGGGDTGRYTDKLIF.

Worth noting for this clone: It differs at one base from a far larger clone, so likely a read error. Other nucleotide sequences in the sample specify the same CDR3. The CDR3: CACDLSTGGYASWDTRQMFF. DNA of the CDR3: TGTGCCTGTGATCTGAGTACTGGGGGATACGCGTCCTGGGACACCCGGCAGATGTTTTTC. The gene calls are TRDV2 and TRDJ3; the match to TRDD3 covers 13 bases. CDR1 and CDR2 (germline): GEAIGNYY, EKD. The CDR3 is 20 amino acids.

Within the sample, this clone is medium-sized. This likely reflects a read error, since a far larger clone is one base away. The chain carries TRDV2 and TRDJ1; D is unresolved. CDR1 is GEAIGNYY, CDR2 EKD, per germline. Trimming left V 3 bases short and J 0 bases short, with 22 bases between. The CDR3 length is 18 residues. The CDR3 sequence is CACDALLTPNSYTDKLIF. The CDR3 coding sequence is TGTGCCTGTGACGCCCTGCTGACACCGAATTCATACACCGATAAACTCATCTTT.

Worth noting for this clone: Its ends do not fully match the called genes, so a read error is possible. The chain combines TRDV3 with TRDJ3; 10 nucleotides line up with TRDD3. The CDR3 contains 23 residues. Germline CDR1 reads TVYSNPD; CDR2 reads GDNSRS (reference sequence). This CDR3 is CAFSRSRPGYWGIRSWDTRKMFF. In nucleotides, the CDR3 is TGTGCCTTTAGTAGAAGCCGTCCCGGTTACTGGGGGATCCGATCCTGGGACACCCGAAAGATGTTTTTC.

This clone is termed medium-sized. The V and J genes are TRDV2 and TRDJ1; 11 positions agree with TRDD3. The CDR3 sequence is 16 residues long. The V gene end was trimmed by 3 bases and the J gene end by 1 base; junction bases not matched to a gene: 6. Germline loops: CDR1 GEAIGNYY, CDR2 EKD. CDR3 sequence reads: CACDVLGDKGTDKLIF. CDR3 DNA: TGTGCCTGTGACGTACTGGGGGATAAAGGCACCGATAAACTCATCTTT.

The J gene is TRDJ1, the V gene TRDV2; 13 bases are a match to TRDD3. V trimming: 0 bases; J trimming: 11 bases; junction bases outside the gene matches: 11. Germline V lookup: CDR1 GEAIGNYY, CDR2 EKD. This CDR3 spans 16 amino acids. This CDR3 is CACDTLRTGGYAYLIF. CDR3 coding DNA: TGTGCCTGTGACACCCTGAGAACTGGGGGATACGCATACCTCATCTTT.

Details on this clone: One base away lies a much larger clone, so this may be a sequencing read error. The CDR3 sequence: CACDAAGNGDTRQMFF. The DNA for the CDR3 is TGTGCCTGTGACGCCGCTGGGAACGGGGACACCCGACAGATGTTTTTC. The J gene is TRDJ3, the V gene TRDV2, with D perhaps TRDD3 (5 bases). Germline CDR1 GEAIGNYY, CDR2 EKD. Trimming took 3 bases from V and 5 from J, leaving 13 bases between them. There are 16 residues in the CDR3.

V and J are TRAV29/DV5 and TRDJ1, with a possible D match to TRDD3 (9 bases). The CDR3 spans 24 residues. Trimming left V 0 bases short and J 0 bases short, with 39 bases between. Germline V gives CDR1 NSMFDY, CDR2 ISSIKDK. This chain's CDR3 is CAASGSSRLFLPGIRTGDTDKLIF. In nucleotides, the CDR3 is TGTGCAGCAAGCGGGTCCTCGAGGCTCTTCCTACCGGGGATACGCACGGGAGACACCGATAAACTCATCTTT.

In its sample, this clone is medium-sized. V usage is TRDV2 and J usage is TRDJ3; 10 bases are shared with TRDD3. CDR1 GEAIGNYY and CDR2 EKD come from the germline V gene. Trimming took 0 bases from V and 0 from J; bases not matched to a gene: 19. CDR3 length: 24 residues. In nucleotides, the CDR3 is TGTGCCTGTGACACCGTTACTATACTGGGGGATGGCCCGTACAGCTCCTGGGACACCCGACAGATGTTTTTC. This gives the protein CACDTVTILGDGPYSSWDTRQMFF.

The chain has TRDV1 and TRDJ2; 8 bases are shared with TRDD2. In germline, CDR1 is TSWWSYY, CDR2 QGS. V lost 2 bases and J lost 0; bases outside the gene matches: 26. The CDR3 runs to 24 residues. CDR3 protein: CALGEGLSGRILPTYPALTAQLFF. CDR3 nucleotide sequence: TGTGCTCTTGGGGAAGGTTTGTCTGGTAGGATACTTCCTACCTACCCCGCTTTGACAGCACAACTCTTCTTT.

Details on this clone: TCRdb shows a much larger clone's protein in place of this DNA's translation, and the two differ at residue 6, likely through a read error; the protein shown is translated from the DNA. The chain employs TRDV2 and TRDJ1; D might be TRDD3 (5 bases). Germline-derived CDR1 and CDR2 are GEAIGNYY and EKD. This CDR3 comprises 16 residues. The V and J ends lost 0 bases and 0 bases respectively, with 13 bases between them. The CDR3 loop reads CACDTAWGDYTDKLIF. For the CDR3, the DNA is TGTGCCTGTGACACCGCTTGGGGAGATTACACCGATAAACTCATCTTT.

By share, this clone ranks as medium-sized (0.01 to 0.1%). Other DNA sequences in the sample encode the same CDR3. The genes are TRDV2 and TRDJ1, with 7 bases lining up with TRDD3. From germline, CDR1 is GEAIGNYY and CDR2 EKD. The ends lost 0 bases at V and 4 bases at J; junction bases unmatched: 10. This CDR3 is 16 amino acids long. The CDR3 region is CACDTVGGGGLDKLIF. The CDR3 DNA follows: TGTGCCTGTGACACCGTGGGGGGTGGGGGACTCGATAAACTCATCTTT.

Concerning this clone itself: This DNA's translation differs at residue 13 from TCRdb's protein, which comes from a much larger clone; a read error is likely, and the protein shown is translated from the DNA. This rearrangement joins TRDV2 to TRDJ3; D is unclear. The V and J ends lost 0 bases and 0 bases respectively, with 23 bases between them. The CDR3 extends over 22 amino acids. The germline CDR1 and CDR2 sequences are GEAIGNYY and EKD. DNA of the CDR3: TGTGCCTGTGACACCGCCGAGTCTCTTAGCGCCGCAGACTCCTGGGACACCCGACAGATGTTTTTC. This gives the protein CACDTAESLSAADSWDTRQMFF.